Below, 5 T cell receptor beta chains from the same sample are listed, as sequenced in a study of OX40 agonist ivuxolimab in advanced cancers. Assay: immunoSEQ multiplex PCR; the TCRdb copy retains only in-frame clones and omits some. Counted here are around 80,000 clones, around 80% occurring once; the ten biggest clones make up approximately 7%. The source was CD4+ or CD8+ T cells sorted from blood, collected in a trial of the OX40 agonist ivuxolimab. These receptors all stem from an adult with an advanced solid tumor such as melanoma, head and neck, liver or kidney cancer.

This clone was observed a single time. The CDR3 loop reads CASSPVRSAKNIQYF. The CDR3 nucleotides read TGTGCCAGCAGTCCGGTAAGGTCAGCCAAAAACATTCAGTACTTC. J is TRBJ2-4 and V is TRBV27, with unresolved D. The germline V and J ends were trimmed by 5 bases and 0 bases, with 11 bases remaining between them. The CDR3 consists of 15 residues. The germline V gene has CDR1 MNHEY and CDR2 SMNVEV (reference sequence).

CDR3 in amino acids: CASSFNPQGYGYTF. DNA of the CDR3: TGTGCCAGCAGCTTTAATCCCCAGGGCTATGGCTACACCTTC. This chain links TRBV11-2 with TRBJ1-2; weak D call: TRBD1 (5 bases). This CDR3 contains 14 residues. Looked up from germline, CDR1 is SGHAT and CDR2 is FQNNGV. V lost 3 bases and J lost 4, with 12 bases in between.

The chain carries TRBV10-1 and TRBJ2-1, with D possibly being TRBD1 or TRBD2 (5 bases each). This CDR3 contains 14 residues. Germline V gene data show CDR1 as WNHNN and CDR2 as SYGVQD (reference sequence). Trimming left V 10 bases short and J 8 bases short, with 21 bases between. CDR3 in amino acids: CATLGTSLSHEQFF. CDR3 DNA: TGCGCCACCCTTGGGACCTCCCTTTCCCATGAGCAGTTCTTC.

The chain couples TRBV4-3 to TRBJ2-2; D unclear. V lost 0 bases and J 8 bases, leaving 7 bases between the germline ends. Germline values: CDR1 LGHNA, CDR2 YSLEER. The CDR3 runs 13 residues. CDR3 in DNA: TGCGCCAGCAGCCAAGATCATAGGGGGGAGCTGTTTTTT. Translation gives CASSQDHRGELFF.

This clone turned up a few times. The rearrangement uses TRBV5-1 and TRBJ2-1, with TRBD1 identical over 9 bases. The trim removed 0 bases at V and 7 bases at J, leaving 5 bases unmatched. Germline CDR1 and CDR2: SGHRS and YFSETQ. This CDR3 spans 15 amino acids. The CDR3 sequence is CASSLAGTGWNEQFF. The CDR3 nucleotides read TGCGCCAGCAGCTTGGCCGGGACAGGGTGGAATGAGCAGTTCTTC.